The clone carrying this T cell receptor (beta chain) was counted ten times or more. No antigen is known for it. The V end lost 2 bases, the J end lost 3 bases, and 7 bases lay between the germline ends. The CDR3 is 12 amino acids. CDR1 is DFQATT and CDR2 is SNEGSKA in the germline V gene (reference sequence). TCRdb reprocessed the 5' RACE reads via MiXCR and lists one record per CDR3 protein. The data contain fewer than 650,000 distinct CDR3 sequences, approximately 9.6% of them singletons. This sample is part of a study of identical twins. Findings and caveats of the study: The conclusions drew on cross-sectional statistical analysis instead of tracking the same donors. Out-of-frame sharing of TCR alpha in monozygotic twins was underestimated by models.

The sample also formed part of further work on yellow fever vaccine responses in identical twins. From that study: Reportedly, the T cell response mounted by twins to vaccine seemed partly convergent, partly personalized.

The rearrangement uses TRBV20-1 and TRBJ1-1, with D unclear. This sequence was found in a woman between 18 and 29 years old in good health. Sequencing was carried out using PBMCs. CDR3 sequence reads: CSARTGHTEAFF. The CDR3 DNA follows: TGCAGTGCTAGAACTGGGCACACTGAAGCTTTCTTT.